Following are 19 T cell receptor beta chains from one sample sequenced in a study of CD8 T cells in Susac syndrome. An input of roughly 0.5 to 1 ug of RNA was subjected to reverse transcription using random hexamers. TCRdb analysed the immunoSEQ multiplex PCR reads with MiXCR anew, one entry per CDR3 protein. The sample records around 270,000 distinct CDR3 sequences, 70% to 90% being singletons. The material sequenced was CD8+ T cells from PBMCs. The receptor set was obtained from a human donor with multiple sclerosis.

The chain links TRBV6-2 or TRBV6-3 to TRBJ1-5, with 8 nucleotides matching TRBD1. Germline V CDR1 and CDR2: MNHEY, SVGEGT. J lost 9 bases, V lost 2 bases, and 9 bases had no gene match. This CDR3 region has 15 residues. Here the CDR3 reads CASSYAGTGPRPQHF. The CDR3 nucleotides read TGTGCCAGCAGTTACGCCGGGACAGGACCACGGCCCCAGCATTTT.

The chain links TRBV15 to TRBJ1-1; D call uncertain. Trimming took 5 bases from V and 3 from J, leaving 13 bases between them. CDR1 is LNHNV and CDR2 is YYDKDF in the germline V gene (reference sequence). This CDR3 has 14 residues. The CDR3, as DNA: TGTGCCACCAGCCGAAACCTCGGTGACACTGAAGCTTTCTTT. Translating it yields CATSRNLGDTEAFF.

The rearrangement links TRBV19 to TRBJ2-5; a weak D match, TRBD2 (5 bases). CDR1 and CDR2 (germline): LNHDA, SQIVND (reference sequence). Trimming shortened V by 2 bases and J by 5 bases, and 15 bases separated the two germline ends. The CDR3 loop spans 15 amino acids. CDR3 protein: CASSITFWTLETQYF. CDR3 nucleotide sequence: TGTGCCAGTAGTATAACCTTCTGGACTTTGGAGACCCAGTACTTC.

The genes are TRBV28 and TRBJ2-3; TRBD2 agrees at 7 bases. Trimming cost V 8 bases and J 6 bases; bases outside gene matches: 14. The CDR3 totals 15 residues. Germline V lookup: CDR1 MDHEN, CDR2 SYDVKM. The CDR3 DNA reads TGTGCCAGCGGTCCTGCTTGGACTAGACCCGATACGCAGTATTTT. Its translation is CASGPAWTRPDTQYF.

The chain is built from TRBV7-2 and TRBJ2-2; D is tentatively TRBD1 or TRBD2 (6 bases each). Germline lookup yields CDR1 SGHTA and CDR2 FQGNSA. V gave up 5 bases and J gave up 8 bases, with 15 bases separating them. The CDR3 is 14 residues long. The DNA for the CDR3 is TGTGCCAGCAGCCACATCCGGGGGCCTGGGGAGCTGTTTTTT. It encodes CASSHIRGPGELFF.

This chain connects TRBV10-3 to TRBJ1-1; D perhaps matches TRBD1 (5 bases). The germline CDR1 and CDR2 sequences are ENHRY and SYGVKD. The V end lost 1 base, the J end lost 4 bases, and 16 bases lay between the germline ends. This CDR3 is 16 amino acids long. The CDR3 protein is CAISELGRGSSTEAFF. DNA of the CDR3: TGTGCCATCAGTGAGTTAGGGAGGGGATCGAGCACTGAAGCTTTCTTT.

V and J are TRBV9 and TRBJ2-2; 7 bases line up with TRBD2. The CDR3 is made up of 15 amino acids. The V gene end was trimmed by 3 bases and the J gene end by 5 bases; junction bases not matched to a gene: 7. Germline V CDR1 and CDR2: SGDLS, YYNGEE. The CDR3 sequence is CASSARDYLTGELFF. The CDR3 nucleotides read TGTGCCAGCAGCGCCCGGGACTACTTAACCGGGGAGCTGTTTTTT.

The CDR3 region is CASSQAPGTASYEQYF. As DNA, the CDR3 is TGCGCCAGCAGCCAGGCCCCGGGGACTGCATCCTACGAGCAGTACTTC. The V and J genes are TRBV4-3 and TRBJ2-7; tentatively, D is TRBD2 (6 bases). The CDR3 totals 16 residues. Deletions cut 3 bases from V and 1 base from J, with 16 bases between. CDR1 LGHNA and CDR2 YSLEER come from the germline V gene.

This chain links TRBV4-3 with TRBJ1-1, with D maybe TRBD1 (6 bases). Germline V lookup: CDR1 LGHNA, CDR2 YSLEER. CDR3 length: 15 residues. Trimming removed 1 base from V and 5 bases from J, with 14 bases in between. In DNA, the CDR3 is TGCGCCAGCAGCCAAGGTTTAGGGGGGCGGACTGAAGCTTTCTTT. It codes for CASSQGLGGRTEAFF.

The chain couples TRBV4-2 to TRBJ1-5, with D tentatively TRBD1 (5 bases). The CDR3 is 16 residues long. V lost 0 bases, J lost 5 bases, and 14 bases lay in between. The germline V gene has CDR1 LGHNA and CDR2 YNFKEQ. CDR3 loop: CASSQEGGMVHQPQHF. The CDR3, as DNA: TGTGCCAGCAGCCAAGAGGGGGGAATGGTTCATCAGCCCCAGCATTTT.

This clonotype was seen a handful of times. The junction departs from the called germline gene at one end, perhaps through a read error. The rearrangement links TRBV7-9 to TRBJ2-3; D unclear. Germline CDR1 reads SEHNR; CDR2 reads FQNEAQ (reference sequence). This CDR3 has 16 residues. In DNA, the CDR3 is TGCGCCAGCAGCTTATTCGTTAGTGTGAACACAGATACGCAGTATTTT. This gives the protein CASSLFVSVNTDTQYF. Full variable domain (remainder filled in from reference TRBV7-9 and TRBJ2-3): DTGVSQNPRHKITKRGQNVTFRCDPISEHNRLYWYRQTLGQGPEFLTYFQNEAQLEKSRLLSDRFSAERPKGSFSTLEIQRTEQGDSAMYLCASSLFVSVNTDTQYFGPGTRLTVL.

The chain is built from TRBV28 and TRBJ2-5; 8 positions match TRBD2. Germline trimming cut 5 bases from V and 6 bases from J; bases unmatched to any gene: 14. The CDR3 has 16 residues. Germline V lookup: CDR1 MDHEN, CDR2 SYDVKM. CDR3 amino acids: CASSTDGGAVSKTQYF. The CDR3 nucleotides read TGTGCCAGCAGTACCGACGGGGGGGCCGTGAGTAAGACCCAGTACTTC.

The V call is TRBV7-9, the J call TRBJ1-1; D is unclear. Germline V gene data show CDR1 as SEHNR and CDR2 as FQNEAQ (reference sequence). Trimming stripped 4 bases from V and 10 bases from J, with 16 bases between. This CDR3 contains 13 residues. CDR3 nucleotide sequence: TGTGCCAGCAGCTATATCGGGAGCGAAGGAGCTTTCTTT. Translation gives CASSYIGSEGAFF.

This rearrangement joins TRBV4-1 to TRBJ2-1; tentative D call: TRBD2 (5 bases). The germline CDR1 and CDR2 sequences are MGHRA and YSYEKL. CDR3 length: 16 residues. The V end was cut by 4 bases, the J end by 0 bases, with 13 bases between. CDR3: CASSPGLASSYNEQFF. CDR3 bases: TGCGCCAGCAGCCCAGGACTTGCGAGCTCCTACAATGAGCAGTTCTTC.

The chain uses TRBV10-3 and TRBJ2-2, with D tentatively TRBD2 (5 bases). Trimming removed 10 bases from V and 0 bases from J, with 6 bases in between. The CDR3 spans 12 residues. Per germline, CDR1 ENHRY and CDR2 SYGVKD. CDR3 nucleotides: TGTGCCAACGGGGCGAACACCGGGGAGCTGTTTTTT. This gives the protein CANGANTGELFF.

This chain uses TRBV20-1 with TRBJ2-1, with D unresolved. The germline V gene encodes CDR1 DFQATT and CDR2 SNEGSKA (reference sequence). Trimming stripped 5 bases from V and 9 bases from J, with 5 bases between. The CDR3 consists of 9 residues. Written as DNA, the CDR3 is TGCAGTGCTCCCGGTGAGCAGTTCTTC. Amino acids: CSAPGEQFF.

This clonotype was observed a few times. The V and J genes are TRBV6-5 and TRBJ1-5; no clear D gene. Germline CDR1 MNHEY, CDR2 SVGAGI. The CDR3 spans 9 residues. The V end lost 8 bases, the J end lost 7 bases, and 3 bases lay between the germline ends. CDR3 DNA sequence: TGTGCCAGCTCCCAGCCCCAGCATTTT. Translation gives CASSQPQHF.

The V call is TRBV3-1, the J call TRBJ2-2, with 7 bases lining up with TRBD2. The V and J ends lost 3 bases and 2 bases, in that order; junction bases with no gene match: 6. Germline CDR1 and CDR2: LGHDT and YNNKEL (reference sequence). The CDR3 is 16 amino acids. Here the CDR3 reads CASSHGLAVNTGELFF. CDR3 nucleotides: TGTGCCAGCAGCCATGGGCTAGCGGTAAACACCGGGGAGCTGTTTTTT.

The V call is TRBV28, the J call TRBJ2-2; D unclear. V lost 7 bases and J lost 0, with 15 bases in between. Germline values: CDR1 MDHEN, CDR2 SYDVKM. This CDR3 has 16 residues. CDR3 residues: CASISLARANTGELFF. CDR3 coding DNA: TGTGCCAGCATTTCGTTGGCTCGGGCGAACACCGGGGAGCTGTTTTTT.